This TCR beta chain was observed in a study of Graves' ophthalmopathy and Graves' hyperthyroidism. Ophthalmopathic donors had moderate-to-severe activity, CAS ≥3 and NOSPECS ≥4, with disease that had lasted under 3 months. RNA served as the template for amplifying TCR beta CDR3 regions. Amplification began with first-round RT-PCR using HTBI primers, then second-round multiplex PCR was performed. Using its own MiXCR run on the multiplex PCR reads, TCRdb lists one record per CDR3 protein. This table has about 740,000 distinct CDR3 sequences, 40% appearing once. Germline V gene sequence: CDR1 SGDLS, CDR2 YYNGEE. Unmatched junction bases numbered 10, after V lost 4 bases and J lost 7 bases. CDR3 length: 14 residues.

The sample taken for sequencing was peripheral blood. This rearrangement joins TRBV9 to TRBJ1-2; TRBD1 matches at 7 bases. This TCR was sampled from an adult man with Graves' ophthalmopathy. The chain's CDR3 is CASSTGTELSGYTF. The DNA of the CDR3 is TGTGCCAGCAGCACCGGGACAGAGCTTAGTGGCTACACCTTC.